This TCR beta chain originates from a study of T-cell memory formation after mild COVID-19 (dated by TCRdb to about 2021). In the study overall: TCR sequence clusters from the two donors were found to be largely donor specific. T-cell clones expanding and contracting after mild COVID-19 in a couple of donors were tracked by longitudinal TCRalpha and TCRbeta repertoire sequencing. Two young, previously healthy adult volunteers made up the cohort, one male and one female.

Notes on this clonotype: Its antigen remains unidentified. Base qualities are not provided; no much larger clone lies one nucleotide away.

The sample was run on an Illumina NovaSeq 6000. cDNA libraries for TCRalpha and TCRbeta were prepared by 5'RACE using constant-segment primers, with sample barcodes and unique molecular identifiers added. RNA was extracted from every sample with Trizol reagent. The libraries were amplified in two PCR steps, and the second step added a second sample barcode and Illumina TruSeq adapters. The libraries were sequenced on an Illumina NovaSeq using 2 x 150 bp paired-end reads. Processing in the source paper ran as follows. Reads were demultiplexed and collapsed into UMI-guided consensus sequences with migec v1.2.7. Using mixcr v2.1.11, the UMI consensuses were aligned to TRA and TRB V and J templates and assembled into clonotypes. Clonotypes were classified as expanded or contracted when called significant by both edgeR and NoisET, with noise models trained on biological replicates. For edgeR calls, the cutoffs were a false discovery rate-adjusted p below 0.01 and a log2 fold-change threshold of 1. As an exploratory analysis of dynamics, PCA with hierarchical clustering was applied to max-normalized trajectories of the 1000 most abundant clonotypes. Separately sequenced CD4+ and CD8+ repertoires were used to assign a CD4 or CD8 phenotype to each responding clone. The raw public reads went through TCRdb reprocessing: fastp at Q25, MiXCR clone calling, in-frame beta chains kept. Identical CDR3 protein sequences are pooled into one entry, listed with their most common genes and DNA. TCRdb's processing, not the authors' own work, is the source of the V and J calls. Present in this sample are some 310,000 distinct CDR3 sequences, 20% to 25% of which were seen just once. Roughly 21% of the sample goes to the ten largest clones.

The investigation overall reported the following: The detection of some responding clones in pre-infection memory suggests that pre-existing cross-reactive memory T cells joined the SARS-CoV-2 response. The study included only a couple of mild cases, and larger cohorts that include severe cases with pre-infection samples were judged to be necessary. Contracting CD4+ clones were found mainly in CM and EM memory subsets, while CD8+ clones were enriched in EMRA. SARS-CoV-2 specificity of the second-wave clones peaking on day 37 was not confirmed. Clones contracting from day 15 to 85 had balanced CD4/CD8 phenotypes, while a second wave expanding from day 15 to 37 was biased towards CD4+.

PBMCs were isolated by Ficoll-Paque density gradient centrifugation. Counted from cysteine to phenylalanine, this CDR3 has 14 amino acids. The CDR3 DNA has 42 bases and is translated from base 1. In the germline V gene, CDR1 corresponds to SGHRS and CDR2 to YFSETQ. The trim is 2 bases for V and 2 bases for J, with a gap of 9 bases between the germline ends. This TCR came from a man between 18 and 29 years old who had mild COVID-19 (a few samples of this study predate the infection). The sample titles of this study are shuffled in the database, so cell type and time point are left out; the donor was told from shared clones. The V gene is TRBV5-1 and the J gene is TRBJ2-3; the D segment could be TRBD2, given 6 matching bases. The source material was PBMCs or a T cell subset sorted from them (not recorded which). The CDR3 here reads CASSFAGLTDTQYF. The sequenced DNA is TGCGCCAGCAGCTTTGCGGGGCTCACAGATACGCAGTATTTT.